A single sample is the source of the 28 T cell receptor beta chains below, sequenced in a study of blood T cell repertoires in COVID-19. The assay was immunoSEQ multiplex PCR, and TCRdb's table has in-frame clones only and misses some. The data show about 53,000 clones, around 86% seen once. Sequences were obtained from peripheral blood. The receptors shown here come from a man older than 75 with acute or convalescent COVID-19.

The chain employs TRBV27 and TRBJ2-3, with a weak D call TRBD1 (5 bases). CDR3 length equals 14 residues. The germline CDR1 and CDR2 sequences are MNHEY and SMNVEV (reference sequence). With 5 bases removed from V and 4 bases from J, the gap between germline ends came to 13 bases. Here the CDR3 reads CASSPSGKADTQYF. The CDR3 DNA sequence: TGTGCCAGCAGTCCCTCAGGGAAGGCAGATACGCAGTATTTT.

This clone was observed a single time. The chain employs TRBV19 and TRBJ2-2; 7 positions match TRBD1. V gave up 6 bases and J gave up 1 base; unmatched junction bases: 5. CDR3 length: 15 residues. The germline V gene encodes CDR1 LNHDA and CDR2 SQIVND (reference sequence). The CDR3 loop is CASSDREKNTGELFF. The CDR3 DNA sequence: TGTGCCAGTAGCGACAGGGAAAAGAACACCGGGGAGCTGTTTTTT.

This clone was detected only once. Here the CDR3 omits its conserved ending phenylalanine or tryptophan, so a read error is the likely source. No DNA is shown, since the ends of the CDR3 on it are uncertain; the CDR3 is the one TCRdb lists. The genes are TRBV7-9 and TRBJ1-2; the table's D gene call, TRBD1, was not cross checked with the DNA. The CDR3 is made up of 14 amino acids, end residues included. Looked up from germline, CDR1 is SEHNR and CDR2 is FQNEAQ (reference sequence). CDR3 region: CASSSSGRAVRVVL.

This rearrangement joins TRBV5-5 to TRBJ1-2; perhaps TRBD1 as D (5 bases). Germline values: CDR1 SGHKS, CDR2 YYEKEE (reference sequence). This CDR3 spans 15 amino acids. With 0 bases removed from V and 4 bases from J, the gap between germline ends came to 13 bases. This CDR3 reads CASSLEAGWAYGYTF. CDR3 DNA: TGTGCCAGCAGCTTGGAGGCAGGGTGGGCCTATGGCTACACCTTC.

The chain couples TRBV11-3 to TRBJ2-2, with TRBD2 identical over 12 bases. Trimming took 5 bases from V and 7 from J; bases not matched to a gene: 5. This CDR3 has 15 residues. Per germline, CDR1 SGHNT and CDR2 YENEEA. The CDR3 protein is CASSVLAGGIGELFF. The CDR3 coding sequence is TGTGCCAGCAGCGTACTAGCGGGGGGAATCGGGGAGCTGTTTTTT.

This chain links TRBV6-5 with TRBJ2-7, with 14 nucleotides matching TRBD2. The CDR3 has 15 residues. Looked up from germline, CDR1 is MNHEY and CDR2 is SVGAGI. V trimming: 8 bases; J trimming: 0 bases; junction bases outside the gene matches: 3. Here the CDR3 DNA reads TGTGCCAGCGGCGGACTAGCGGGGGGCTCCTACGAGCAGTACTTC. Its protein product is CASGGLAGGSYEQYF.

The genes are TRBV7-2 and TRBJ2-6; D might be TRBD1 (5 bases). The CDR3 sequence is 15 residues long. From germline, CDR1 is SGHTA and CDR2 FQGNSA. V was shortened by 5 bases and J by 2 bases, with 10 bases between the two germline ends. CDR3 nucleotides: TGTGCCAGCAGCCCACAGGCTACTGGGGCCAACGTCCTGACTTTC. Translated, it gives CASSPQATGANVLTF.

J is TRBJ1-1 and V is TRBV11-3, with 9 positions matching TRBD1. Germline CDR1 SGHNT, CDR2 YENEEA. This CDR3 comprises 15 residues. V gave up 4 bases and J gave up 1 base; unmatched junction bases: 4. The CDR3 DNA sequence: TGTGCCAGCAGCTCGACAGGGGGGCGGAACACTGAAGCTTTCTTT. This encodes CASSSTGGRNTEAFF.

The chain recombines TRBV7-6 with TRBJ2-3; 9 bases map to TRBD1. The germline V gene encodes CDR1 SGHVS and CDR2 FNYEAQ. With 4 bases clipped from V and 1 base from J, the junction kept 3 bases outside the gene matches. This CDR3 contains 15 residues. The CDR3 here is CASSSRDRGTDTQYF. CDR3 coding DNA: TGTGCCAGCAGCTCCCGGGACAGGGGCACAGATACGCAGTATTTT.

The chain couples TRBV11-1 to TRBJ1-2; D unclear. Germline V CDR1 and CDR2: SGHAT, FQDESV (reference sequence). The CDR3 extends over 13 amino acids. Trimming cost V 0 bases and J 7 bases, with 9 bases left between them. The CDR3 loop is CASSLAEGLGYTF. CDR3 in DNA: TGTGCCAGCAGCTTAGCGGAGGGTCTTGGCTACACCTTC.

The chain employs TRBV7-2 and TRBJ2-1; the match to TRBD1 covers 10 bases. The germline CDR1 and CDR2 sequences are SGHTA and FQGNSA. Trimming took 1 base from V and 4 from J; bases not matched to a gene: 1. The CDR3 runs 15 residues. The CDR3: CASSLGGQGYNEQFF. CDR3 bases: TGTGCCAGCAGCTTAGGGGGACAGGGGTACAATGAGCAGTTCTTC.

This clone showed up just once. One end of the junction fails to match germline, which may point to a read error. V gene TRBV7-7 combines with J gene TRBJ2-2; TRBD2 matches at 10 bases. The CDR3 has 18 residues. The germline gives CDR1 SSHAT, CDR2 FNYEAQ (reference sequence). The CDR3 DNA reads as TGTGCTAGCAGCTTAGTTCCAGCGGGGGGGGCGAACACCGGGGAGCTGTTTTTT. The encoded protein is CASSLVPAGGANTGELFF.

The rearrangement uses TRBV11-2 and TRBJ2-7, with 7 bases that match TRBD2. The junction had 12 bases not matched to a gene; V was cut back by 1 base and J by 3 bases. This CDR3 has 17 residues. Germline values: CDR1 SGHAT, CDR2 FQNNGV. For the CDR3, the DNA is TGTGCCAGCAGCTTAGGGGAGTGGCGGGGGAGCCTCTACGAGCAGTACTTC. This codes for CASSLGEWRGSLYEQYF.

This clone was seen a handful of times. V usage is TRBV2 and J usage is TRBJ2-4; TRBD1 aligns across 9 bases. Germline CDR1 SNHLY, CDR2 FYNNEI. V lost 6 bases, J lost 6 bases, and 6 bases stayed unmatched. This CDR3 region has 14 residues. The chain's CDR3 is CASRGDRARNIQYF. CDR3 nucleotides: TGTGCCAGCAGGGGGGACAGGGCGAGAAACATTCAGTACTTC.

The gene calls are TRBV12-3 or TRBV12-4 and TRBJ1-2; D may be TRBD1 (5 bases). The CDR3 extends over 12 amino acids. The V end was cut by 10 bases, the J end by 3 bases, with 12 bases between. The CDR3 region is CAIWGGHYGYTF. The CDR3 DNA reads TGTGCCATCTGGGGGGGACACTATGGCTACACCTTC.

This chain uses TRBV10-1 with TRBJ1-1, with TRBD1 matching over 7 bases. Losses at the gene ends were 4 bases for V and 4 bases for J; bases not matched to a gene: 3. Germline CDR1 and CDR2: WNHNN and SYGVQD (reference sequence). This CDR3 region has 13 residues. The CDR3 protein is CASSASGGTEAFF. The CDR3, as DNA: TGCGCCAGCAGTGCTTCAGGGGGCACTGAAGCTTTCTTT.

The CDR3 sequence: CASSLGGSQETQYF. Here the CDR3 DNA reads TGTGCCAGCAGCTTAGGCGGGAGTCAAGAGACCCAGTACTTC. The rearrangement joins TRBV7-2 to TRBJ2-5; 7 bases agree with TRBD2. CDR3 size: 14 residues. The V gene end was trimmed by 1 base and the J gene end by 2 bases; junction bases not matched to a gene: 1. Per germline, CDR1 SGHTA and CDR2 FQGNSA.

The chain uses TRBV27 and TRBJ1-1; D remains unclear. Trimming left V 2 bases short and J 1 base short, with 8 bases between. The length of the CDR3 is 14 residues. From germline, CDR1 is MNHEY and CDR2 SMNVEV (reference sequence). The DNA of the CDR3 is TGTGCCAGCAGTTTACGAGGAGCGAACACTGAAGCTTTCTTT. Protein product: CASSLRGANTEAFF.

The V gene is TRBV14, the J gene TRBJ1-2; unclear D gene. CDR3 length: 14 residues. Germline V gene sequence: CDR1 SGHDN, CDR2 FVKESK. Trimming took off 4 bases at V and 5 bases at J, with 14 bases between the two ends. The CDR3 sequence: CASSLRYRGYGYTF. The DNA for the CDR3 is TGTGCCAGCAGCCTTCGGTACAGAGGGTATGGCTACACCTTC. The variable domain in full, completed from reference TRBV14 and TRBJ1-2, reads EAGVTQFPSHSVIEKGQTVTLRCDPISGHDNLYWYRRVMGKEIKFLLHFVKESKQDESGMPNNRFLAERTGGTYSTLKVQPAELEDSGVYFCASSLRYRGYGYTFGSGTRLTVV.

The rearrangement uses TRBV3-1 (or the pseudogene TRBV3-2) and TRBJ2-2; TRBD2 is a possible D gene (5 bases). The CDR3 spans 13 residues. CDR1 and CDR2 from the germline V gene are LGHDT and YNNKEL (reference sequence). With 7 bases removed from V and 7 bases from J, the gap between germline ends came to 13 bases. CDR3 in DNA: TGTGCCAGCATTCGGGAATTGGGCGGGGAGCTGTTTTTT. Amino acid sequence: CASIRELGGELFF.

The genes are TRBV4-1 and TRBJ2-5; 11 positions agree with TRBD2. The germline V gene encodes CDR1 MGHRA and CDR2 YSYEKL. CDR3 size: 16 residues. V dropped 2 bases and J dropped 4; count of bases not matched to a gene: 6. CDR3 sequence reads: CASSQSATSGAETQYF. Written as DNA, the CDR3 is TGCGCCAGCAGCCAATCTGCGACTAGCGGGGCAGAGACCCAGTACTTC.

The V and J genes are TRBV3-1 (or the pseudogene TRBV3-2) and TRBJ2-5, with 8 nucleotides matching TRBD2. CDR1 is LGHDT and CDR2 is YNNKEL in the germline V gene (reference sequence). This CDR3 spans 17 amino acids. The V gene end was trimmed by 4 bases and the J gene end by 7 bases; junction bases not matched to a gene: 17. The CDR3 reads CASSPTAGGREAGTQYF. The CDR3 DNA follows: TGTGCCAGCAGCCCGACGGCGGGGGGAAGGGAAGCGGGGACCCAGTACTTC.

This chain connects TRBV7-8 to TRBJ1-3, with a weak D call TRBD1 (5 bases). The CDR3 is made up of 17 amino acids. Germline V gives CDR1 SGHVS, CDR2 FQNEAQ. Trimming cost V 5 bases and J 0 bases, with 17 bases left between them. The CDR3 protein is CASSPFPGRDSGNTIYF. The CDR3 nucleotides are TGTGCCAGCAGCCCATTCCCAGGGAGGGACTCTGGAAACACCATATATTTT.

This chain joins TRBV18 and TRBJ1-1; no firm D call. Between the trimmed V and J ends, which lost 2 bases and 2 bases, there was a span of 12 bases. Looked up from germline, CDR1 is KGHSH and CDR2 is LQKENI. The CDR3 length is 15 residues. CDR3 protein: CASSPNGQANTEAFF. The CDR3 nucleotides are TGTGCCAGCTCACCAAATGGGCAGGCCAACACTGAAGCTTTCTTT.

CDR3 residues: CATSEGALRETQYF. The CDR3 DNA follows: TGTGCCACCTCCGAGGGGGCGCTTAGGGAGACCCAGTACTTC. The chain has TRBV14 and TRBJ2-5; 7 positions match TRBD1. This CDR3 spans 14 amino acids. With V trimmed by 10 bases and J by 5 bases, 13 bases remained unmatched. The germline CDR1 and CDR2 sequences are SGHDN and FVKESK.

The chain links TRBV4-3 to TRBJ2-3; 10 nucleotides match TRBD2. V lost 0 bases, J lost 5 bases, and 11 bases stayed unmatched. Germline V gene sequence: CDR1 LGHNA, CDR2 YSLEER. CDR3 length: 18 amino acids. The CDR3 coding sequence is TGCGCCAGCAGCCAAGATCCGTCAGCGGGGGGGCTGGGAGATACGCAGTATTTT. This gives the protein CASSQDPSAGGLGDTQYF.

This chain joins TRBV5-4 and TRBJ1-1, with 9 positions matching TRBD1. The V gene's germline CDR1 is SGHNT and CDR2 YYREEE (reference sequence). With V trimmed by 4 bases and J by 5 bases, 6 bases remained unmatched. This CDR3 is 14 amino acids long. The CDR3 DNA reads TGTGCCAGCAGCCTGGACAGGGGAAGAACTGAAGCTTTCTTT. Protein: CASSLDRGRTEAFF.

This clone was seen only a few times. The V call is TRBV29-1, the J call TRBJ2-3, with TRBD2 matching over 10 bases. Germline V gene sequence: CDR1 SQVTM, CDR2 ANQGSEA. Trimming removed 3 bases from V and 1 base from J; junction bases left unmatched: 10. This CDR3 spans 17 amino acids. The CDR3 coding sequence is TGCAGCGTTGATCAGCTAGCGGGGGCCCATCGCACAGATACGCAGTATTTT. Translated: CSVDQLAGAHRTDTQYF.